The rows below give T cell receptor beta chains drawn from one sample of a study of blood T cell repertoires in COVID-19. Libraries were prepared by immunoSEQ multiplex PCR; TCRdb keeps only in-frame clonotypes and omits some of them. The table includes some 190,000 clones, 65% to 85% detected once. The sample comprised PBMCs or T cells enriched from blood (not recorded which). The receptors stem from a woman between 25 and 40 years old who had been exposed to COVID-19. The CDR3 runs from the conserved cysteine through the conserved F or W. The order of the fields is J gene, D gene, clone size, V gene, CDR3 protein, CDR3 DNA. A D gene is named only where the DNA matches it firmly. Clone sizes are given selectively: once, few, many, or a class where the clone is expanded.

>TRBJ1-1|.|.|TRBV15
CATSREGVGTEAFF
TGTGCCACCAGCAGAGAAGGGGTTGGGACTGAAGCTTTCTTT
>TRBJ1-2|TRBD1|few|TRBV25-1
CASSEGQGILDGYTF
TGTGCCAGCAGTGAGGGACAGGGAATCTTGGATGGCTACACCTTC
>TRBJ1-6|.|.|TRBV9
CASSVSPGLTLHF
TGTGCCAGCAGCGTAAGCCCGGGACTTACCCTCCACTTT
>TRBJ1-1|.|.|TRBV5-4
CASSLERVNTEAFF
TGTGCCAGCAGCTTGGAACGGGTGAACACTGAAGCTTTCTTT
>TRBJ1-1|.|.|TRBV6-2/TRBV6-3
CASSRRTANTEAFF
TGTGCCAGCAGCAGACGGACTGCGAACACTGAAGCTTTCTTT
>TRBJ2-1|TRBD2|.|TRBV6-2/TRBV6-3
CASSYHAGGRDDEQFF
TGTGCCAGCAGTTACCACGCGGGGGGGCGAGACGATGAGCAGTTCTTC
>TRBJ1-2|.|.|TRBV29-1
CSVPPGSDYGYTF
TGCAGCGTCCCCCCAGGCTCCGACTATGGCTACACCTTC
>TRBJ1-1|TRBD1|.|TRBV7-6
CASSSYRGLFTEAFF
TGTGCCAGCAGCAGTTACAGGGGGCTGTTCACTGAAGCTTTCTTT
>TRBJ2-4|TRBD2|.|TRBV27
CASSLAGGPKNIQYF
TGTGCCAGCAGTTTGGCGGGGGGGCCCAAAAACATTCAGTACTTC
>TRBJ2-7|.|.|TRBV10-1
CASSDGAGGYEQYF
TGCGCCAGCAGTGACGGAGCAGGAGGCTACGAGCAGTACTTC
>TRBJ1-1|.|.|TRBV19
CASSIYGGGLTEAFF
TGTGCCAGTAGTATATACGGGGGGGGACTCACTGAAGCTTTCTTT
>TRBJ1-1|.|.|TRBV5-4
CASSWSGNTEAFF
TGTGCCAGCAGCTGGAGCGGGAACACTGAAGCTTTCTTT
>TRBJ1-2|TRBD1|.|TRBV7-3
CASSSGQGYGYTF
TGTGCCAGCAGCTCGGGACAGGGGTATGGCTACACCTTC
>TRBJ1-6|.|.|TRBV6-5
CATRPGWGVDSPLHF
TGTGCCACCCGGCCGGGATGGGGAGTGGATTCACCCCTCCACTTT
>TRBJ2-1|TRBD1|.|TRBV7-3
CASSSPGQGGNEQFF
TGTGCCAGCAGCTCTCCGGGACAGGGTGGGAATGAGCAGTTCTTC
>TRBJ2-7|.|.|TRBV18
CASSPLDSYAEQYF
TGTGCCAGCTCACCTCTTGACTCTTACGCGGAGCAGTACTTC
>TRBJ1-2|.|.|TRBV5-1
CASSSTGPGGYTF
TGCGCCAGCAGCTCCACAGGCCCAGGTGGCTACACCTTC
>TRBJ1-2|TRBD1|.|TRBV6-6
CASSYRRDRLYGYTF
TGTGCCAGCAGTTACAGAAGGGACAGACTTTATGGCTACACCTTC
>TRBJ1-2|.|.|TRBV14
CASSARQHYGYTF
TGTGCCAGCAGCGCCCGACAGCACTATGGCTACACCTTC
>TRBJ1-5|TRBD1|.|TRBV13
CASSSRGQSNQPQHF
TGTGCCAGCAGCTCCAGGGGACAGAGCAATCAGCCCCAGCATTTT
>TRBJ2-2|.|.|TRBV7-9
CASTLRGGSGELFF
TGTGCCAGCACTTTACGAGGGGGTTCCGGGGAGCTGTTTTTT
>TRBJ1-3|TRBD1|.|TRBV3-1/TRBV3-2
CASSPTGTGGNTIYF
TGTGCCAGCAGCCCGACCGGGACAGGGGGAAACACCATATATTTT
>TRBJ2-3|.|.|TRBV7-9
CASSSSGAGVTDTQYF
TGTGCCAGCAGCTCGAGCGGGGCAGGGGTCACAGATACGCAGTATTTT
>TRBJ1-2|.|.|TRBV7-9
CASSPQDRSGYTF
TGTGCCAGCAGCCCTCAAGATCGTAGTGGCTACACCTTC
>TRBJ1-1|.|.|TRBV29-1
CSASQGPMNTEAFF
TGCAGCGCCTCACAGGGACCAATGAACACTGAAGCTTTCTTT
>TRBJ1-5|.|.|TRBV12-5
CASGLSGDTQPQHF
TGTGCTAGTGGTTTGTCGGGGGATACTCAGCCCCAGCATTTT
>TRBJ2-1|.|.|TRBV5-1
CASSLGGLSYNEQFF
TGCGCCAGCAGCTTGGGAGGGCTCTCCTACAATGAGCAGTTCTTC
>TRBJ2-1|.|.|TRBV5-1
CASSPEVAPLDEQFF
TGCGCCAGCAGCCCAGAGGTGGCCCCTTTGGATGAGCAGTTCTTC
>TRBJ1-2|.|.|TRBV19
CASRDDIYGYTF
TGTGCCAGTCGAGACGACATCTATGGCTACACCTTC
>TRBJ1-2|.|.|TRBV2
CASSRAPTGFDGYTF
TGTGCCAGCAGTCGAGCCCCTACAGGATTCGATGGCTACACCTTC
>TRBJ2-2|.|.|TRBV5-1
CASSRDSYTGELFF
TGCGCCAGCAGCCGGGACTCCTACACCGGGGAGCTGTTTTTT
>TRBJ2-2|TRBD2|.|TRBV2
CASELAGVTGELFF
TGTGCCAGCGAATTAGCGGGGGTTACCGGGGAGCTGTTTTTT
>TRBJ2-7|TRBD1|.|TRBV9
CASSGETGVEQYF
TGTGCCAGCAGCGGGGAGACAGGGGTCGAGCAGTACTTC
>TRBJ1-3|.|.|TRBV14
CASSQDPLGVLGGNTIYF
TGTGCCAGCAGCCAAGATCCCTTGGGAGTCCTCGGTGGAAACACCATATATTTT
>TRBJ1-1|.|few|TRBV25-1
CASSEWGDPEAFF
TGTGCCAGCAGTGAATGGGGCGACCCCGAAGCTTTCTTT
>TRBJ2-7|.|.|TRBV4-1
CASSQGDFYEQYF
TGCGCCAGCAGCCAAGGGGACTTCTACGAGCAGTACTTC
>TRBJ2-7|.|few|TRBV12-3/TRBV12-4
CASSLGAAWEQYF
TGTGCCAGCAGTTTGGGGGCGGCCTGGGAGCAGTACTTC